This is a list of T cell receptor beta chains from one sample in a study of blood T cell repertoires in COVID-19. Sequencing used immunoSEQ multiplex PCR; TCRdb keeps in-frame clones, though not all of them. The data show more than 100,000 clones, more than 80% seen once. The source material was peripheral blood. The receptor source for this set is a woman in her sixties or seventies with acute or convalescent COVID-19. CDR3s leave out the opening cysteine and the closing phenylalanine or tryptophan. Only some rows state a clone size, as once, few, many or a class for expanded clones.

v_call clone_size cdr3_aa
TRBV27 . ASRRLAGTYEQF
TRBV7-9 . ASRSPADFGNTIY
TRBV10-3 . AISGLAGPQETQY
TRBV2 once ASSDWTGISGNTIY
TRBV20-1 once SASFGRDSNQPQH
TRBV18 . ASSPNGGAVQESQY
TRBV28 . ASSFLLAGVTDTQY
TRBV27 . ASSSGLAGRNTGELF
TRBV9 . ASSAAGLGYT
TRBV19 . ASSPGVVIGETQY
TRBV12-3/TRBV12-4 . ASRAGTGTEAF
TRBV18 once ASSPREDQPQH